This T cell receptor beta chain originates from a study of breast tumors, draining lymph nodes, adjacent tissues (dated by TCRdb to between 2015 and 2016). Looking at the study overall: TCR beta repertoires were compared across tumor, adjacent nontumor tissue and axillary lymph nodes obtained from breast cancer patients. The study aimed to assess the relationships and possible T-cell exchange between tumor, surrounding tissue and draining lymph node repertoires in human breast cancer.

General conclusions and limits of the study: T-cell repertoire diversity in tumors was found to be lower than in lymph nodes but higher than in nontumor tissue, and preferential V and J gene usage was observed. A scenario in which most tumor T cells derive from the lymph node and then expand within tumor tissue was judged to be consistent with the data. In luminal-like breast cancer, tumor and nontumor tissue repertoires resembled each other significantly more than in basal-like breast cancer. The conclusion that tumor T cells originate in lymph nodes was framed as consistent with a hypothesis rather than directly demonstrated.

Sequencing took place on an Illumina HiSeq 2000. TCR beta chain libraries were generated through multiplex PCR amplification. The amplified TCR beta chain products were analyzed by high-throughput sequencing. TCRdb cleaned the public reads at Q25 with fastp, built clones with MiXCR and kept in-frame beta chains. Records with the same CDR3 protein are collapsed into one entry carrying the most frequent genes and DNA. Counted in this sample were under 350,000 distinct CDR3 sequences; roughly 31% of them appeared once. The leading ten clones occupy roughly 1.1% of the sample. V loses 0 bases at its end and J loses 6 bases; junction bases beyond the gene matches: 7. CDR1 and CDR2 are drawn from the germline V gene (reference sequence): DFQATT, SNEGSKA. The CDR3, from cysteine to phenylalanine, totals 16 residues. The sequence is cut down to CDR3 DNA, 48 bases in frame from base 1. Lymph node samples came from the axillary draining lymph nodes of breast cancer patients.

This clonotype showed up just a few times. The antigen it recognizes is unknown. No much larger clone exists at a distance of one base, and base qualities are not known. The chain was built from TRBV20-1 and TRBJ2-2; 10 nucleotides in the junction match TRBD2. This TCR was recovered from a female donor with breast cancer. Some clones in this sample may be carry-over from other donors' samples. The source material was axillary lymph node tissue. The CDR3 amino acid sequence is: CSARDLLAGDPGELFF. The bases are TGCAGTGCTAGAGATCTTCTAGCGGGAGACCCCGGGGAGCTGTTTTTT.